This is a list of T cell receptor beta chains from one sample in a study of cytomegalovirus exposure and HLA in healthy donors. Produced via immunoSEQ multiplex PCR; TCRdb's table is partial and in-frame only. The table has approximately 100,000 clones, around 81% seen once. The sequencing sample was made of PBMCs. All receptors derive from a woman aged 25 to 39 in good health and CMV-seronegative. The CDR3 runs from the conserved cysteine through the conserved F or W. The order of the fields is D gene, J gene, clone size, V gene, CDR3 protein, CDR3 DNA. The D gene is left open where the match is weak. The size entry is marked missing in some rows and otherwise reads once, few, many or a size class.

D: TRBD1
J: TRBJ2-7
size: -
V: TRBV5-1
CDR3: CASSLAGQANEQYF
DNA: TGCGCCAGCAGCTTGGCGGGACAGGCGAACGAGCAGTACTTC

D: -
J: TRBJ1-5
size: once
V: TRBV6-5
CDR3: CASSNQGNGNQPQHF
DNA: TGTGCCAGCAGTAACCAGGGTAACGGCAATCAGCCCCAGCATTTT

D: -
J: TRBJ2-1
size: -
V: TRBV7-3
CDR3: CASSSKLTLASYNEQFF
DNA: TGTGCCAGCAGCTCTAAGCTCACACTAGCTTCCTACAATGAGCAGTTCTTC

D: TRBD1
J: TRBJ1-2
size: once
V: TRBV19
CDR3: CASSRGQGENYGYTF
DNA: TGTGCCAGTAGTCGGGGGCAGGGGGAAAACTATGGCTACACCTTC

D: TRBD2
J: TRBJ2-2
size: -
V: TRBV9
CDR3: CASSVATSGNTGELFF
DNA: TGTGCCAGCAGCGTAGCAACTAGCGGAAACACCGGGGAGCTGTTTTTT

D: TRBD1
J: TRBJ2-3
size: -
V: TRBV5-4
CDR3: CASSSSGTGTDTQYF
DNA: TGTGCCAGCAGCTCCTCCGGGACAGGGACCGATACGCAGTATTTT

D: TRBD1
J: TRBJ1-5
size: -
V: TRBV10-1
CDR3: CASSAGRDRENNQPQHF
DNA: TGCGCCAGCAGTGCGGGGAGGGACAGGGAAAACAATCAGCCCCAGCATTTT

D: -
J: TRBJ2-6
size: -
V: TRBV27
CDR3: CASSFAQAANVLTF
DNA: TGTGCCAGCAGTTTCGCACAGGCCGCCAACGTCCTGACTTTC

D: -
J: TRBJ1-1
size: -
V: TRBV5-1
CDR3: CASSLEAGNTEAFF
DNA: TGCGCCAGCAGCTTGGAGGCAGGGAACACTGAAGCTTTCTTT

D: TRBD1
J: TRBJ1-4
size: -
V: TRBV28
CDR3: CASSFTGEGEKLFF
DNA: TGTGCCAGCAGTTTTACAGGGGAAGGGGAAAAACTGTTTTTT